This is a list of T cell receptor beta chains from one sample in a study of T cells in Graves' hyperthyroidism and ophthalmopathy. TCRdb re-analysed the multiplex PCR reads in MiXCR, keeping a single row per CDR3 protein. The sample lists approximately 600,000 distinct CDR3 sequences; around 20% were seen once. The sample consisted of blood. The receptors stem from a young man with Graves' ophthalmopathy. CDR3s include the opening cysteine and the closing phenylalanine or tryptophan. D genes are given only for firm matches. Rows may omit the clone size; those that give it use once, few, many or a size class.

cdr3_aa: CASSYSTYSLADTQYF
cdr3_nt: TGTGCCAGCAGTTACTCGACTTACAGCCTGGCAGATACGCAGTATTTT
v_call: TRBV6-2/TRBV6-3
j_call: TRBJ2-3
clone_size: .
d_call: .

cdr3_aa: CASSYFTGGAGGNQPQHF
cdr3_nt: TGTGCCAGCAGTTACTTTACAGGGGGCGCCGGGGGCAATCAGCCCCAGCATTTT
v_call: TRBV6-2/TRBV6-3
j_call: TRBJ1-5
clone_size: few
d_call: TRBD1

cdr3_aa: CASSVGQGGIEQFF
cdr3_nt: TGTGCCAGCAGCGTAGGACAGGGGGGTATTGAGCAGTTCTTC
v_call: TRBV7-8
j_call: TRBJ2-1
clone_size: .
d_call: TRBD1

cdr3_aa: CASSPGTGGGDTQYF
cdr3_nt: TGTGCCAGCTCACCTGGGACTGGCGGGGGAGATACGCAGTATTTT
v_call: TRBV18
j_call: TRBJ2-3
clone_size: few
d_call: TRBD2

cdr3_aa: CASSQAPGATNEKLFF
cdr3_nt: TGTGCCAGCAGCCAAGCGCCAGGTGCAACTAATGAAAAACTGTTTTTT
v_call: TRBV4-2
j_call: TRBJ1-4
clone_size: few
d_call: .

cdr3_aa: CASSLEDDEQYF
cdr3_nt: TGTGCCAGCAGCTTAGAAGACGACGAGCAGTACTTC
v_call: TRBV7-8
j_call: TRBJ2-7
clone_size: many
d_call: .

cdr3_aa: CASSGKWGASYEQYF
cdr3_nt: TGTGCCAGCAGCGGGAAGTGGGGCGCTTCCTACGAGCAGTACTTC
v_call: TRBV12-3/TRBV12-4
j_call: TRBJ2-7
clone_size: many
d_call: .

cdr3_aa: CAISETGAGTGELFF
cdr3_nt: TGTGCCATCAGTGAGACAGGGGCGGGCACCGGGGAGCTGTTTTTT
v_call: TRBV10-3
j_call: TRBJ2-2
clone_size: .
d_call: TRBD1

cdr3_aa: CASSLSASGYNEQFF
cdr3_nt: TGTGCCAGCAGTTTATCGGCTAGCGGTTACAATGAGCAGTTCTTC
v_call: TRBV27
j_call: TRBJ2-1
clone_size: many
d_call: TRBD2

cdr3_aa: CASEPTSTRTVSYEQYF
cdr3_nt: TGTGCCAGCGAACCTACTAGCACGAGGACGGTCTCCTACGAGCAGTACTTC
v_call: TRBV28
j_call: TRBJ2-7
clone_size: many
d_call: .

cdr3_aa: CSVVGLATTYNEQFF
cdr3_nt: TGCAGCGTCGTAGGACTAGCGACAACCTACAATGAGCAGTTCTTC
v_call: TRBV29-1
j_call: TRBJ2-1
clone_size: .
d_call: TRBD2

cdr3_aa: CASTRDSGGYTF
cdr3_nt: TGCGCCAGCACGAGGGACAGCGGCGGCTACACCTTC
v_call: TRBV5-1
j_call: TRBJ1-2
clone_size: few
d_call: TRBD1

cdr3_aa: CASGLMETQYF
cdr3_nt: TGTGCCAGTGGGTTGATGGAGACCCAGTACTTC
v_call: TRBV12-3/TRBV12-4
j_call: TRBJ2-5
clone_size: few
d_call: .

cdr3_aa: CASWTGANEQFF
cdr3_nt: TGTGCCAGTTGGACAGGGGCGAATGAGCAGTTCTTC
v_call: TRBV27
j_call: TRBJ2-1
clone_size: few
d_call: TRBD1

cdr3_aa: CASTGSLRGGRTEAFF
cdr3_nt: TGTGCCAGCACCGGTAGTTTAAGAGGAGGACGGACCGAAGCTTTCTTT
v_call: TRBV28
j_call: TRBJ1-1
clone_size: many
d_call: .

cdr3_aa: CAINRDGFYGYTF
cdr3_nt: TGTGCCATTAATCGGGACGGATTCTATGGCTACACCTTC
v_call: TRBV6-1
j_call: TRBJ1-2
clone_size: many
d_call: .